This entry features one T cell receptor (beta chain) sequence. Per the original data handling: Reference gene primer amplification in the assay estimated nucleated cell counts. TCRdb's copy holds only in-frame clones and misses some; the assay was immunoSEQ multiplex PCR. V, J and clone size are those of that table, while D and trimming were read from the DNA. The sample lists 250,000 or so clones, 89% occurring once. The source of the sample is a study of blood T cell repertoires in COVID-19. Study summary: Sample material is recorded as cDNA or gDNA derived from T cells, B-cell-depleted T cells, or PBMCs.

Germline V CDR1 and CDR2: MGHRA, YSYEKL. This CDR3 spans 15 amino acids. Trimming cost V 2 bases and J 8 bases; bases outside gene matches: 7. The sample comprised peripheral blood. The TCR originated in a woman between 35 and 50 years old who had recovered from COVID-19. The gene calls are TRBV4-1 and TRBJ1-4, with 8 nucleotides matching TRBD1. The CDR3 DNA reads TGCGCCAGCAGCCAAACAGGGACAGGCAGCGAAAAACTGTTTTTT. Translation: CASSQTGTGSEKLFF.